A single sample gave rise to the 15 T cell receptor beta chains below, sequenced in a study of OX40 agonist ivuxolimab in advanced cancers. The table came from immunoSEQ multiplex PCR; TCRdb's copy has only in-frame clones and leaves some out. In the table there are tens of thousands of clones, roughly 83% of which are singletons. Sequencing used CD4+ or CD8+ T cells sorted from blood, obtained in a trial of the OX40 agonist ivuxolimab. Receptors were obtained from an adult with an advanced solid tumor such as melanoma, head and neck, liver or kidney cancer.

The chain couples TRBV6-6 to TRBJ2-1; TRBD2 matches 8 bases. Germline V CDR1 and CDR2: MNHNY, SVGAGI (reference sequence). Losses at the gene ends were 7 bases for V and 9 bases for J; bases not matched to a gene: 14. The CDR3 covers 15 residues. The chain's CDR3 is CASMNVAGYKGEQFF. The CDR3 DNA follows: TGTGCCAGCATGAATGTAGCGGGGTACAAGGGTGAGCAGTTCTTC.

The chain couples TRBV9 to TRBJ1-4; D may be TRBD1 (6 bases). Trimming took off 0 bases at V and 8 bases at J, with 11 bases between the two ends. Germline assignment: CDR1 SGDLS and CDR2 YYNGEE. The CDR3 runs 14 residues. CDR3 sequence: CASSVGQGQEKLFF. In DNA form, the CDR3 reads TGTGCCAGCAGCGTAGGGCAGGGGCAGGAAAAACTGTTTTTT.

This clone was recorded once. This chain connects TRBV5-1 to TRBJ1-1; perhaps TRBD1 as D (5 bases). The CDR3 runs 12 residues. Trimming took 3 bases from V and 5 from J, leaving 8 bases between them. The germline CDR1 and CDR2 sequences are SGHRS and YFSETQ. CDR3 sequence reads: CASSYGGTEAFF. The CDR3 region has the DNA TGCGCCAGCAGCTACGGGGGAACTGAAGCTTTCTTT.

V gene TRBV7-2 combines with J gene TRBJ1-1; tentatively, D is TRBD1 (5 bases). The germline V gene has CDR1 SGHTA and CDR2 FQGNSA. V was cut by 5 bases and J by 1 base, with 8 bases left in between. The CDR3 is 13 amino acids. The CDR3 DNA sequence: TGTGCCAGCAGCCAACAGGAGAACACTGAAGCTTTCTTT. This translates into CASSQQENTEAFF.

The chain recombines TRBV7-2 with TRBJ1-6, with TRBD1 identical over 7 bases. This CDR3 spans 15 amino acids. The germline gives CDR1 SGHTA, CDR2 FQGNSA. V lost 4 bases and J lost 4; bases outside the gene matches: 4. CDR3 sequence reads: CASSSGQVYNSPLHF. Here the CDR3 DNA reads TGTGCCAGCAGCTCAGGACAGGTGTATAATTCACCCCTCCACTTT.

The gene calls are TRBV27 and TRBJ2-1, with D perhaps given as TRBD1 or TRBD2 (5 bases each). Trimming left V 7 bases short and J 8 bases short, with 15 bases between. This CDR3 region has 13 residues. The germline CDR1 and CDR2 sequences are MNHEY and SMNVEV (reference sequence). The CDR3 nucleotides are TGTGCCAGCAAACCCGTGAGGGGTGATGAGCAGTTCTTC. Translation gives CASKPVRGDEQFF.

This chain uses TRBV18 with TRBJ2-7, with D tentatively TRBD1 or TRBD2 (6 bases each). This CDR3 region has 14 residues. Germline assignment: CDR1 KGHSH and CDR2 LQKENI. Trimming removed 0 bases at V and 5 bases at J, with 11 bases between. The CDR3, as DNA: TGTGCCAGCTCACCACCGACGGGGGCTAACGAGCAGTACTTC. Residues: CASSPPTGANEQYF.

The V call is TRBV4-1, the J call TRBJ2-5, with TRBD1 matching over 10 bases. The CDR3 runs to 17 residues. Germline V lookup: CDR1 MGHRA, CDR2 YSYEKL. V gave up 4 bases and J gave up 0 bases; unmatched junction bases: 8. The CDR3 region is CASSRAPGTGDQETQYF. The CDR3 DNA sequence: TGCGCCAGCAGCCGAGCTCCCGGGACAGGGGACCAAGAGACCCAGTACTTC.

The V and J genes are TRBV14 and TRBJ2-2; 9 bases fit TRBD1. Losses at the gene ends were 4 bases for V and 6 bases for J; bases not matched to a gene: 3. CDR1 is SGHDN and CDR2 is FVKESK in the germline V gene. The CDR3 length is 14 residues. The CDR3 sequence: CASSLRTGAGELFF. The CDR3 DNA follows: TGTGCCAGCAGCCTTCGGACAGGGGCCGGGGAGCTGTTTTTT.

This clone was seen a few times. The V gene is TRBV9, the J gene TRBJ2-2; a possible D gene is TRBD1 (5 bases). V was cut by 0 bases and J by 5 bases, with 14 bases left in between. This CDR3 is built from 16 residues. Germline V gives CDR1 SGDLS, CDR2 YYNGEE. In DNA form, the CDR3 reads TGTGCCAGCAGCGTAGGTGCAGGCCAGGGAACCGGGGAGCTGTTTTTT. This gives the protein CASSVGAGQGTGELFF.

This chain links TRBV19 with TRBJ1-1; D not certain. With 5 bases removed from V and 6 bases from J, the gap between germline ends came to 13 bases. CDR1 is LNHDA and CDR2 is SQIVND in the germline V gene (reference sequence). This CDR3 spans 13 amino acids. The CDR3 DNA sequence: TGTGCCAGTAGTCCCAGGATGGGCGCTGAAGCTTTCTTT. Amino acids: CASSPRMGAEAFF. Based on the CDR3 plus reference TRBV19 and TRBJ1-1, the full variable domain is DGGITQSPKYLFRKEGQNVTLSCEQNLNHDAMYWYRQDPGQGLRLIYYSQIVNDFQKGDIAEGYSVSREKKESFPLTVTSAQKNPTAFYLCASSPRMGAEAFFGQGTRLTVV.

Here the CDR3 reads CAWNIQGGAAPLHF. The CDR3 DNA sequence: TGTGCCTGGAATATCCAAGGGGGGGCGGCACCCCTCCACTTT. The chain recombines TRBV30 with TRBJ1-6; possible D gene TRBD1, 6 bases. V shed 4 bases and J shed 11 bases, with 18 bases lying between them. CDR3 length: 14 amino acids. Germline V gene lookup returns CDR1 GTSNPN and CDR2 SVGIG (reference sequence).

The rearrangement links TRBV5-1 to TRBJ2-3, with TRBD2 identical over 8 bases. Per the germline V gene, CDR1 is SGHRS and CDR2 is YFSETQ. The trim removed 1 base at V and 0 bases at J, leaving 7 bases unmatched. This CDR3 comprises 17 residues. The CDR3 DNA reads TGCGCCAGCAGCTTGATCCTTAGCGGGGCTAGCACAGATACGCAGTATTTT. It translates to CASSLILSGASTDTQYF.

This clone was seen a few times. V and J are TRBV7-7 and TRBJ2-2; 12 bases map to TRBD2. V trimming: 6 bases; J trimming: 2 bases; junction bases outside the gene matches: 7. Germline V lookup: CDR1 SSHAT, CDR2 FNYEAQ (reference sequence). The CDR3 runs to 17 residues. The CDR3 here is CASSPTTSGGNTGELFF. CDR3 in DNA: TGTGCCAGCAGTCCCACGACTAGCGGGGGAAACACCGGGGAGCTGTTTTTT.

This clone appeared many times. The chain couples TRBV25-1 to TRBJ1-5; the D is unclear. The germline V and J ends were trimmed by 6 bases and 10 bases, with 13 bases remaining between them. This CDR3 is 12 amino acids long. CDR1 and CDR2 (germline): MGHDK, SYGVNS. CDR3 sequence: CASSNNWGPQHF. DNA of the CDR3: TGTGCCAGCAGCAACAACTGGGGACCCCAGCATTTT.